Shown below are 21 T cell receptor beta chains from a single sample sequenced in a study of cytomegalovirus exposure and HLA in healthy donors (dated by TCRdb to 2016 to 2017). Libraries were made using the immunoSEQ multiplex PCR assay. For the multiplex PCR, a mixture combining 60 forward primers for TCR Vbeta segments and 13 reverse primers for TCR Jbeta segments was used. Here the immuneACCESS table is served through TCRdb, limited to in-frame sequences with V and J called. Missing clones are a known gap in these copies; in checked studies unresolved V genes cover under half, and the rest lacks a known reason. The sample data list some 99,000 clones, and approximately 73% of these were observed just once. Clones ranked in the top ten supply roughly 8% of the sample. Material: PBMCs. Every receptor here comes from a man aged 40-49 years in good health and CMV-seronegative.

This clone came up a few times. The V call is TRBV5-4, the J call TRBJ1-2, with 8 positions matching TRBD1. This CDR3 contains 14 residues. CDR1 SGHNT and CDR2 YYREEE come from the germline V gene (reference sequence). The V gene end was trimmed by 4 bases and the J gene end by 5 bases; junction bases not matched to a gene: 7. The CDR3 DNA follows: TGTGCCAGCAGCCAGGACAGGGCAGCTTATGGCTACACCTTC. Encoded protein: CASSQDRAAYGYTF.

CDR3 loop: CASSQDMGQGAFNTEAFF. The DNA of the CDR3 is TGTGCCAGCAGCCAAGATATGGGACAGGGGGCCTTTAACACTGAAGCTTTCTTT. V gene TRBV14 combines with J gene TRBJ1-1; 12 bases match TRBD1. V dropped 0 bases and J dropped 2; count of bases not matched to a gene: 7. The CDR3 consists of 18 residues. Per the germline V gene, CDR1 is SGHDN and CDR2 is FVKESK.

V usage is TRBV27 and J usage is TRBJ2-7; maybe TRBD2 (6 bases). The CDR3 is made up of 14 amino acids. Deletions cut 2 bases from V and 4 bases from J, with 12 bases between. CDR1 and CDR2 from the germline V gene are MNHEY and SMNVEV (reference sequence). The CDR3 spells CASSLVRGRYEQYF. In nucleotides, the CDR3 is TGTGCCAGCAGTTTAGTTCGGGGGAGGTACGAGCAGTACTTC.

The chain couples TRBV19 to TRBJ2-3; D uncertain. This CDR3 spans 16 amino acids. With 3 bases removed from V and 0 bases from J, the gap between germline ends came to 13 bases. Germline CDR1 and CDR2: LNHDA and SQIVND (reference sequence). This chain's CDR3 is CASSIVSWASTDTQYF. The CDR3 nucleotides read TGTGCCAGTAGTATCGTTAGTTGGGCTAGCACAGATACGCAGTATTTT.

CDR3 DNA sequence: TGTGCCAGCAGCTTTCGGGGGGCCAACGAGCAGTACTTC. Its protein is CASSFRGANEQYF. V gene TRBV7-9 combines with J gene TRBJ2-7; the D gene is possibly TRBD2 (7 bases). The germline CDR1 and CDR2 sequences are SEHNR and FQNEAQ (reference sequence). The length of the CDR3 is 13 residues. The V and J ends lost 3 bases and 5 bases respectively, with 11 bases between them. The whole variable domain, filled in from reference TRBV7-9 and TRBJ2-7, reads DTGVSQNPRHKITKRGQNVTFRCDPISEHNRLYWYRQTLGQGPEFLTYFQNEAQLEKSRLLSDRFSAERPKGSFSTLEIQRTEQGDSAMYLCASSFRGANEQYFGPGTRLTVT.

V usage is TRBV5-1 and J usage is TRBJ2-2, with a tentative D call TRBD1 (5 bases). CDR1 and CDR2 from the germline V gene are SGHRS and YFSETQ. The CDR3 contains 17 residues. With 1 base removed from V and 6 bases from J, the gap between germline ends came to 19 bases. The CDR3 sequence is CASSLNPSGRVPGELFF. The DNA of the CDR3 is TGCGCCAGCAGCTTGAACCCCTCCGGCAGGGTCCCCGGGGAGCTGTTTTTT.

The rearrangement uses TRBV12-5 and TRBJ1-5, with 9 bases lining up with TRBD1. The CDR3 contains 13 residues. The V and J ends lost 7 bases and 4 bases, in that order; junction bases with no gene match: 2. Per the germline V gene, CDR1 is LGHNT and CDR2 is FRNRAP. The chain's CDR3 is CASVQGANQPQHF. The DNA of the CDR3 is TGTGCTAGTGTACAGGGGGCGAATCAGCCCCAGCATTTT.

The rearrangement uses TRBV7-2 and TRBJ2-2, with 7 bases lining up with TRBD2. The V gene end was trimmed by 1 base and the J gene end by 7 bases; junction bases not matched to a gene: 6. The length of the CDR3 is 15 residues. CDR1 SGHTA and CDR2 FQGNSA come from the germline V gene. CDR3 amino acids: CASSLEWGGVGELFF. The DNA of the CDR3 is TGTGCCAGCAGCTTAGAGTGGGGGGGGGTCGGGGAGCTGTTTTTT.

V is TRBV7-2 and J is TRBJ1-3; tentative D call: TRBD1 (5 bases). Germline CDR1 and CDR2: SGHTA and FQGNSA. The V gene lost 2 bases and the J gene lost 3 bases, with 8 bases spanning the gap. The CDR3 is 14 residues long. CDR3 sequence: CASSLRTIGNTIYF. The DNA of the CDR3 is TGTGCCAGCAGCTTAAGGACAATTGGAAACACCATATATTTT.

This clone occurred a few times. V is TRBV9 and J is TRBJ2-3; 7 nucleotides agree with TRBD1. Germline V gene lookup returns CDR1 SGDLS and CDR2 YYNGEE. The length of the CDR3 is 16 residues. V gave up 4 bases and J gave up 0 bases; unmatched junction bases: 8. CDR3 sequence reads: CASSPRPTGSTDTQYF. The DNA for the CDR3 is TGTGCCAGCAGCCCTCGCCCGACAGGGAGCACAGATACGCAGTATTTT.

This clone appeared once. CDR3 in amino acids: CARSNITGGYGSSGNTIYF. The CDR3 region has the DNA TGTGCCAGAAGCAATATCACAGGGGGTTATGGGAGCTCTGGAAACACCATATATTTT. This chain connects TRBV5-3 to TRBJ1-3; 8 nucleotides line up with TRBD1. TRBV5-3 carries the ORF label, with uncertain function. The CDR3 contains 19 residues. V was pared by 4 bases and J by 0 bases, with 15 bases of the junction left unmatched.

The chain links TRBV19 to TRBJ2-2; no clear D. Germline assignment: CDR1 LNHDA and CDR2 SQIVND (reference sequence). Between the trimmed V and J ends, which lost 5 bases and 6 bases, there was a span of 19 bases. This CDR3 region has 16 residues. CDR3 in DNA: TGTGCCAGTAGTCCACCCTATGCCGGGTCTGCCGGGGAGCTGTTTTTT. It codes for CASSPPYAGSAGELFF.

This chain connects TRBV7-9 to TRBJ1-3; D unclear. The CDR3 is 16 amino acids. In germline, CDR1 is SEHNR, CDR2 FQNEAQ (reference sequence). Trimming removed 2 bases at V and 0 bases at J, with 11 bases between. CDR3 coding DNA: TGTGCCAGCAGCTTAATTCGAGATTTCTCTGGAAACACCATATATTTT. This sequence encodes CASSLIRDFSGNTIYF. Full variable domain (missing parts from reference TRBV7-9 and TRBJ1-3): DTGVSQNPRHKITKRGQNVTFRCDPISEHNRLYWYRQTLGQGPEFLTYFQNEAQLEKSRLLSDRFSAERPKGSFSTLEIQRTEQGDSAMYLCASSLIRDFSGNTIYFGEGSWLTVV.

This clone was counted only a few times. The chain couples TRBV4-2 to TRBJ2-3; tentative D call: TRBD1 (5 bases). Germline assignment: CDR1 LGHNA and CDR2 YNFKEQ. CDR3 length equals 14 residues. Trimming removed 0 bases at V and 1 base at J, with 5 bases between. Here the CDR3 reads CASSQEGGTDTQYF. The CDR3 bases are TGTGCCAGCAGCCAAGAAGGGGGCACAGATACGCAGTATTTT.

CDR3 loop: CASYELQGAGEAFF. The CDR3 DNA sequence: TGTGCCAGTTACGAACTCCAGGGGGCGGGTGAAGCTTTCTTT. V and J are TRBV19 and TRBJ1-1, with 8 positions matching TRBD1. Germline lookup yields CDR1 LNHDA and CDR2 SQIVND (reference sequence). Trimming took 8 bases from V and 7 from J; bases not matched to a gene: 12. The CDR3 is 14 amino acids.

This chain connects TRBV11-2 to TRBJ2-5; TRBD2 aligns across 8 bases. This CDR3 contains 16 residues. Germline V gives CDR1 SGHAT, CDR2 FQNNGV. Trimming at V came to 1 base and at J to 5 bases, leaving 9 bases not matched to a gene. The CDR3 region is CASSLGNSGGLETQYF. CDR3 sequence (DNA): TGTGCCAGCAGCTTAGGAAACTCGGGGGGGCTGGAGACCCAGTACTTC.

This clone showed up just a few times. The rearrangement uses TRBV5-1 and TRBJ1-6; TRBD1 might be the D (6 bases). V was clipped by 1 base and J by 0 bases, with 11 bases between them. The CDR3 is 17 amino acids. The V gene's germline CDR1 is SGHRS and CDR2 YFSETQ. The CDR3 spells CASSLLGASSYNSPLHF. The CDR3 DNA sequence: TGCGCCAGCAGCTTGCTGGGGGCGAGCTCCTATAATTCACCCCTCCACTTT. The full variable domain, rest sourced from reference TRBV5-1 and TRBJ1-6, is KAGVTQTPRYLIKTRGQQVTLSCSPISGHRSVSWYQQTPGQGLQFLFEYFSETQRNKGNFPGRFSGRQFSNSRSEMNVSTLELGDSALYLCASSLLGASSYNSPLHFGNGTRLTVT.

This clone was recorded a few times. The V gene is TRBV7-8, the J gene TRBJ1-4, with D maybe TRBD1 (5 bases). Trimming removed 2 bases at V and 8 bases at J, with 15 bases between. Germline V gene lookup returns CDR1 SGHVS and CDR2 FQNEAQ. The CDR3 spans 15 residues. Here the CDR3 reads CASSLSRVTREKLFF. The DNA of the CDR3 is TGTGCCAGCAGCTTAAGCAGGGTGACCCGGGAAAAACTGTTTTTT.

The chain recombines TRBV4-1 with TRBJ1-5, with D uncertain. Trimming stripped 2 bases from V and 0 bases from J, with 11 bases between. The CDR3 totals 16 residues. From germline, CDR1 is MGHRA and CDR2 YSYEKL. The CDR3 region has the DNA TGCGCCAGCAGCCAAACACCCATCGATAGCAATCAGCCCCAGCATTTT. Translation: CASSQTPIDSNQPQHF.

The gene calls are TRBV4-3 and TRBJ2-1; 16 nucleotides line up with TRBD2. J gave up 2 bases and V 6 bases, and 4 bases lay outside the gene matches. Germline assignment: CDR1 LGHNA and CDR2 YSLEER. This CDR3 has 17 amino acids. CDR3 loop: CASRPGTSGGAYNEQFF. CDR3 DNA sequence: TGCGCCAGCAGACCCGGGACTAGCGGGGGGGCCTACAATGAGCAGTTCTTC.

The gene calls are TRBV7-9 and TRBJ2-2; D is unresolved. This CDR3 is 17 amino acids long. V lost 3 bases to trimming and J lost 0 bases, with 14 bases between them. Germline values: CDR1 SEHNR, CDR2 FQNEAQ (reference sequence). CDR3 sequence: CASSFPGKDSNTGELFF. CDR3 sequence (DNA): TGTGCCAGCAGCTTCCCGGGTAAAGATTCGAACACCGGGGAGCTGTTTTTT. Looking up the rest from reference TRBV7-9 and TRBJ2-2 gives the full variable domain: DTGVSQNPRHKITKRGQNVTFRCDPISEHNRLYWYRQTLGQGPEFLTYFQNEAQLEKSRLLSDRFSAERPKGSFSTLEIQRTEQGDSAMYLCASSFPGKDSNTGELFFGEGSRLTVL.